The rows below give T cell receptor beta chains drawn from one sample of a study of blood T cell repertoires in COVID-19. TCRdb's copy holds only in-frame clones and misses some; the assay was immunoSEQ multiplex PCR. This repertoire shows approximately 190,000 clones, over 80% found once; its top ten account for about 5.7%. Material for sequencing was peripheral blood. The receptors were sampled from a woman aged 40 to 55 with acute or convalescent COVID-19. Both conserved end residues are part of each CDR3. The D gene is left open where the match is weak. Only some rows state a clone size, as once, few, many or a class for expanded clones.

clone size | CDR3 length | D gene | J gene | V gene | CDR3 DNA | CDR3 protein
once | 15 | NA | TRBJ2-5 | TRBV27 | TGTGCCAGCAGTTATCAGGGGGGCCGCGGTCGGACCCAGTACTTC | CASSYQGGRGRTQYF
NA | 16 | TRBD1 | TRBJ1-4 | TRBV7-9 | TGTGCCAGCAGCCCGGGACAGACCTCAACTAATGAAAAACTGTTTTTT | CASSPGQTSTNEKLFF
NA | 12 | NA | TRBJ2-1 | TRBV6-5 | TGTGCCAGCAATCGGGCGGGCAATGAGCAGTTCTTC | CASNRAGNEQFF
NA | 14 | NA | TRBJ1-5 | TRBV2 | TGTGCCAGCAGCGCGAGACGGCGGAATCAGCCCCAGCATTTT | CASSARRRNQPQHF
NA | 11 | NA | TRBJ2-1 | TRBV6-5 | TGTGCCAGCAGTCCACTGGGCGAGCAGTTCTTC | CASSPLGEQFF
NA | 11 | TRBD1 | TRBJ1-1 | TRBV19 | TGTGCCAGTACAGGGGGTTGGAGAGCTTTCTTT | CASTGGWRAFF
NA | 15 | TRBD1 | TRBJ1-1 | TRBV7-9 | TGTGCCAGCAGCTCCGGGACAGGGTATTGGACTGAAGCTTTCTTT | CASSSGTGYWTEAFF
NA | 16 | TRBD2 | TRBJ2-1 | TRBV5-8 | TGTGCCAGCAGCTCAGAAGCGGGAGGGGCCTACAATGAGCAGTTCTTC | CASSSEAGGAYNEQFF
NA | 11 | NA | TRBJ1-1 | TRBV3-1/TRBV3-2 | TGTGCCAGCAGCGTTCGAGCTGAAGCTTTCTTT | CASSVRAEAFF
NA | 13 | NA | TRBJ2-3 | TRBV18 | TGTGCCAGCTCACCAACTGGGCCAGATACGCAGTATTTT | CASSPTGPDTQYF
NA | 14 | NA | TRBJ1-3 | TRBV19 | TGTGCCAGTAGTATGATCAGGGATGGAAACACCATATATTTT | CASSMIRDGNTIYF
once | 13 | NA | TRBJ2-7 | TRBV19 | TGTGCCAGTAGTATAGATCGGGGTTACGAGCAGTACTTC | CASSIDRGYEQYF
NA | 19 | TRBD2 | TRBJ2-1 | TRBV6-2/TRBV6-3 | TGTGCCAGCAGTTACTCCATAGCGGGGGCCTCTGCCAGTTACAATGAGCAGTTCTTC | CASSYSIAGASASYNEQFF
NA | 15 | NA | TRBJ2-5 | TRBV27 | TGTGCCAGCAGTGCCCACCGGGTCCGGGGAGAGACCCAGTACTTC | CASSAHRVRGETQYF
NA | 13 | NA | TRBJ1-2 | TRBV9 | TGTGCCAGCAGCGATATCAGGGCCTATGGCTACACCTTC | CASSDIRAYGYTF
NA | 13 | TRBD1 | TRBJ2-5 | TRBV2 | TGTGCCAGCGCCCGGGACAGGGTAGAGACCCAGTACTTC | CASARDRVETQYF
few | 15 | TRBD2 | TRBJ2-7 | TRBV11-2 | TGTGCCAGCAGCTTAAAAGGCGGGGGGCCCTACGAGCAGTACTTC | CASSLKGGGPYEQYF
NA | 13 | NA | TRBJ2-2 | TRBV12-3/TRBV12-4 | TGTGCCAGCACCCGCTCGGCCGGGGGGGAGCTGTTTTTT | CASTRSAGGELFF
NA | 16 | NA | TRBJ2-7 | TRBV7-9 | TGTGCCAGCAGCCCTCCCGACAGTCACACCACTTACGAGCAGTACTTC | CASSPPDSHTTYEQYF
NA | 15 | NA | TRBJ1-1 | TRBV3-1/TRBV3-2 | TGTGCCAGCAGCCAAATATCTACCAGGGACACTGAAGCTTTCTTT | CASSQISTRDTEAFF
NA | 15 | NA | TRBJ1-2 | TRBV19 | TGTGCCAGTAGAGAATTACAGGGAGCTAACTATGGCTACACCTTC | CASRELQGANYGYTF
NA | 13 | NA | TRBJ1-6 | TRBV6-5 | TGTGCCAGCAGTTTCCCCGGGGGGTCACCCCTCCACTTT | CASSFPGGSPLHF
NA | 15 | NA | TRBJ2-7 | TRBV4-1 | TGCGCCAGCAGCCAATTCGGCGGGGCCCCCTACGAGCAGTACTTC | CASSQFGGAPYEQYF
medium-sized | 16 | NA | TRBJ2-7 | TRBV7-9 | TGTGCCAGCAGCTTAGAGTCAGGCCCAAATCCCTACGAGCAGTACTTC | CASSLESGPNPYEQYF
NA | 17 | TRBD1 | TRBJ1-1 | TRBV18 | TGTGCCAGCTCACCACGGGATATCCGGAGGACAGGAACTGAAGCTTTCTTT | CASSPRDIRRTGTEAFF
NA | 13 | NA | TRBJ1-3 | TRBV2 | TGTGCCAGCATCCCGAGCTCTGGAAACACCATATATTTT | CASIPSSGNTIYF
NA | 13 | TRBD1 | TRBJ2-7 | TRBV24-1 | TGTGCCACCACCCGGACAGGGTGGGAGGAGCAGTACTTC | CATTRTGWEEQYF
NA | 16 | NA | TRBJ1-2 | TRBV21-1 | TGTGCCAGCAGCAGGGGGACAGTGACGGGGGACGGTGGCTACACCTTC | CASSRGTVTGDGGYTF
NA | 15 | TRBD1 | TRBJ1-5 | TRBV27 | TGTGCCAGCAGTTTAAGCAGGGGGCACAATCAGCCCCAGCATTTT | CASSLSRGHNQPQHF
NA | 18 | NA | TRBJ2-6 | TRBV4-1 | TGCGCCAGCAGCCAAGTGGGCGGGGCATCCTCTGGGGCCAACGTCCTGACTTTC | CASSQVGGASSGANVLTF
NA | 14 | NA | TRBJ2-2 | TRBV7-7 | TGTGCTAGCAGCGCGGGACTTAGTCCCGGGGAGCTGTTTTTT | CASSAGLSPGELFF
few | 14 | TRBD1 | TRBJ1-2 | TRBV10-2 | TGCGCCAGCTCTCGGGACAGGACTAACTATGGCTACACCTTC | CASSRDRTNYGYTF
NA | 15 | NA | TRBJ1-4 | TRBV6-6 | TGTGCCAGCAGCTATTATTCCGGACTTAATGAAAAACTGTTTTTT | CASSYYSGLNEKLFF
NA | 13 | NA | TRBJ1-2 | TRBV27 | TGTGCCAGCAGTCTAGATATTAACTATGGCTACACCTTC | CASSLDINYGYTF
NA | 15 | TRBD2 | TRBJ2-1 | TRBV6-5 | TGTGCCAGCAGGGCCGGGACTAGCGATTACAATGAGCAGTTCTTC | CASRAGTSDYNEQFF
NA | 16 | NA | TRBJ2-1 | TRBV7-9 | TGTGCCAGCAGCTTAGTTAGAGGGCCGGTTTCCCATGAGCAGTTCTTC | CASSLVRGPVSHEQFF
NA | 12 | NA | TRBJ2-7 | TRBV7-9 | TGTGCCAGCAGCCGTTCTAACTACGAGCAGTACTTC | CASSRSNYEQYF
NA | 17 | TRBD2 | TRBJ2-1 | TRBV3-1/TRBV3-2 | TGTGCCAGCAGCCAAGGGATTGGCCTAGCGGGGAGCAATGAGCAGTTCTTC | CASSQGIGLAGSNEQFF
NA | 16 | TRBD1 | TRBJ2-3 | TRBV27 | TGTGCCAGCAGAGGAGACAGGGGGCCTGGGACAGATACGCAGTATTTT | CASRGDRGPGTDTQYF
NA | 16 | TRBD1 | TRBJ2-2 | TRBV9 | TGTGCCAGCAGCGTAACCACAGGGGCGCTCACCGGGGAGCTGTTTTTT | CASSVTTGALTGELFF
NA | 11 | NA | TRBJ2-1 | TRBV5-1 | TGCGCCAGCAGCTTGGCCTATGAGCAGTTCTTC | CASSLAYEQFF